Below are 24 T cell receptor beta chains sequenced from a single sample in a study of control samples from healthy donors and cancer patients. Data came from immunoSEQ multiplex PCR; TCRdb stores just in-frame clones and leaves some out. In the table there are about 180,000 clones, almost 90% of which are singletons. Material: blood. The receptor set was obtained from a woman aged 45-59 years in good health.

This clone was seen only a few times. V and J are TRBV7-9 and TRBJ1-2; D unresolved. The germline V gene has CDR1 SEHNR and CDR2 FQNEAQ (reference sequence). V was trimmed by 2 bases and J by 2 bases, leaving 0 bases between them. This CDR3 region has 11 residues. CDR3 coding DNA: TGTGCCAGCAGCTTAAACTATGGCTACACCTTC. Translation: CASSLNYGYTF.

The chain couples TRBV30 to TRBJ2-7, with D possibly TRBD2 on 5 matching bases. Germline V CDR1 and CDR2: GTSNPN, SVGIG (reference sequence). This CDR3 comprises 14 residues. V lost 0 bases to trimming and J lost 4 bases, with 13 bases between them. Here the CDR3 DNA reads TGTGCCTGGAGTGTACTACGGGGAAGATACGAGCAGTACTTC. It encodes CAWSVLRGRYEQYF.

This chain connects TRBV9 to TRBJ2-1, with D perhaps given as TRBD1 or TRBD2 (6 bases each). The CDR3 totals 15 residues. Germline assignment: CDR1 SGDLS and CDR2 YYNGEE. The V end lost 0 bases, the J end lost 2 bases, and 9 bases lay between the germline ends. CDR3 region: CASSVGRGAYNEQFF. CDR3 bases: TGTGCCAGCAGCGTAGGGAGGGGGGCCTACAATGAGCAGTTCTTC.

The V gene is TRBV4-3, the J gene TRBJ1-4; D call uncertain. Germline V gene lookup returns CDR1 LGHNA and CDR2 YSLEER. With 0 bases removed from V and 8 bases from J, the gap between germline ends came to 13 bases. The CDR3 has 15 amino acids. CDR3 sequence: CASSQDIRASEKLFF. The CDR3 nucleotides are TGCGCCAGCAGCCAAGACATCCGGGCGTCCGAAAAACTGTTTTTT.

V is TRBV6-5 and J is TRBJ2-2, with TRBD2 matching over 8 bases. Germline V gene sequence: CDR1 MNHEY, CDR2 SVGAGI. The CDR3 spans 15 residues. With V trimmed by 5 bases and J by 3 bases, 5 bases remained unmatched. This CDR3 reads CASSKGLGDTGELFF. The DNA for the CDR3 is TGTGCCAGCAGTAAGGGACTAGGGGACACCGGGGAGCTGTTTTTT.

CDR3 amino acids: CAGGQGAANTEAFF. CDR3 nucleotide sequence: TGTGCCGGAGGACAGGGGGCCGCGAACACTGAAGCTTTCTTT. The rearrangement uses TRBV5-4 and TRBJ1-1; 11 bases are a match to TRBD1. V lost 10 bases, J lost 1 base, and 6 bases stayed unmatched. The CDR3 is made up of 14 amino acids. From germline, CDR1 is SGHNT and CDR2 YYREEE (reference sequence).

The sample holds a few counts of this clone. The chain employs TRBV12-3 or TRBV12-4 and TRBJ1-1; unclear D gene. The germline V and J ends were trimmed by 3 bases and 4 bases, with 3 bases remaining between them. This CDR3 has 11 amino acids. The CDR3 region has the DNA TGTGCCAGCAGTTTGAGCACTGAAGCTTTCTTT. Protein: CASSLSTEAFF.

CDR3 amino acids: CASSFEETQYF. The DNA for the CDR3 is TGCGCCAGCAGCTTTGAAGAGACCCAGTACTTC. The rearrangement joins TRBV5-1 to TRBJ2-5; D remains unclear. Per germline, CDR1 SGHRS and CDR2 YFSETQ. V was clipped by 2 bases and J by 3 bases, with 2 bases between them. The CDR3 spans 11 residues.

The chain carries TRBV9 and TRBJ1-2, with 7 bases identical to TRBD1. This CDR3 spans 15 amino acids. The J segment lost 3 bases and the V segment lost 3 bases, leaving 8 bases of the junction unmatched. CDR1 and CDR2 (germline): SGDLS, YYNGEE. In DNA, the CDR3 is TGTGCCAGCAGCGCTTATCAGGGGGGCGACTATGGCTACACCTTC. It translates to CASSAYQGGDYGYTF.

This chain joins TRBV27 and TRBJ1-2, with a weak D call TRBD1 (5 bases). V was clipped by 9 bases and J by 4 bases, with 9 bases between them. The germline CDR1 and CDR2 sequences are MNHEY and SMNVEV (reference sequence). This CDR3 spans 11 amino acids. CDR3 coding DNA: TGTGCCAGTCGGGACCTCTATGGCTACACCTTC. Translated: CASRDLYGYTF.

This clone was recorded only once. The chain combines TRBV7-8 with TRBJ2-5, with D perhaps matching TRBD2 (5 bases). The CDR3 consists of 14 residues. With 2 bases removed from V and 2 bases from J, the gap between germline ends came to 9 bases. Germline CDR1 SGHVS, CDR2 FQNEAQ. In DNA form, the CDR3 reads TGTGCCAGCAGCTTATCTGGCGGGCAAGAGACCCAGTACTTC. It is translated as CASSLSGGQETQYF.

The chain joins TRBV24-1 to TRBJ2-1; the D is unclear. Germline-derived CDR1 and CDR2 are KGHDR and SFDVKD. The CDR3 has 13 residues. Trimming pared 2 bases from V and 5 bases from J, leaving 6 bases between. The CDR3 is CATSDWVDNEQFF. The CDR3 DNA follows: TGTGCCACCAGTGATTGGGTGGACAATGAGCAGTTCTTC.

This clone appeared a few times. The chain has TRBV29-1 and TRBJ1-4; D remains unclear. This CDR3 comprises 12 residues. V lost 5 bases to trimming and J lost 4 bases, with 8 bases between them. Germline CDR1 SQVTM, CDR2 ANQGSEA. The CDR3 here is CSVTVGNEKLFF. In DNA form, the CDR3 reads TGCAGCGTTACTGTGGGTAATGAAAAACTGTTTTTT.

V gene TRBV10-1 combines with J gene TRBJ1-3, with 7 bases identical to TRBD1. The germline V gene has CDR1 WNHNN and CDR2 SYGVQD (reference sequence). The CDR3 loop spans 18 amino acids. V was clipped by 0 bases and J by 0 bases; unmatched bases: 8. The CDR3 spells CASSESGQPWDSGNTIYF. CDR3 coding DNA: TGCGCCAGCAGTGAGTCGGGACAGCCTTGGGACTCTGGAAACACCATATATTTT.

The rearrangement links TRBV19 to TRBJ1-1; TRBD1 agrees at 12 bases. The CDR3 is made up of 13 amino acids. Trimming took 7 bases from V and 11 from J; bases not matched to a gene: 8. CDR1 is LNHDA and CDR2 is SQIVND in the germline V gene (reference sequence). This chain's CDR3 is CASISGTGGAAFF. The DNA for the CDR3 is TGTGCCAGTATCTCCGGGACAGGGGGCGCCGCTTTCTTT.

Here the CDR3 reads CASSFPGAGGELFF. For the CDR3, the DNA is TGTGCCAGCAGCTTCCCGGGAGCAGGCGGGGAGCTGTTTTTT. V is TRBV5-4 and J is TRBJ2-2; perhaps TRBD2 as D (6 bases). The germline V gene has CDR1 SGHNT and CDR2 YYREEE (reference sequence). The V end lost 2 bases, the J end lost 7 bases, and 12 bases lay between the germline ends. This CDR3 comprises 14 residues.

This chain uses TRBV4-3 with TRBJ2-2, with 7 nucleotides matching TRBD1. The junction had 6 bases not matched to a gene; V was cut back by 0 bases and J by 5 bases. The germline CDR1 and CDR2 sequences are LGHNA and YSLEER. This CDR3 contains 16 residues. In nucleotides, the CDR3 is TGCGCCAGCAGCCAAGATCCAGGGGGAACGACCGGGGAGCTGTTTTTT. Amino acids: CASSQDPGGTTGELFF.

The V gene is TRBV19, the J gene TRBJ2-7, with 8 bases lining up with TRBD1. Trimming cost V 3 bases and J 2 bases; bases outside gene matches: 3. The CDR3 totals 14 residues. Germline assignment: CDR1 LNHDA and CDR2 SQIVND (reference sequence). As DNA, the CDR3 is TGTGCCAGTAGTATGCGGGACAGGCCCTACGAGCAGTACTTC. Translating gives CASSMRDRPYEQYF.

V and J are TRBV3-1 (or the pseudogene TRBV3-2) and TRBJ2-7; D gene uncertain. The germline V and J ends were trimmed by 2 bases and 5 bases, with 16 bases remaining between them. The CDR3 covers 15 residues. Germline V lookup: CDR1 LGHDT, CDR2 YNNKEL (reference sequence). This CDR3 is CASSQNVLQANEQYF. The CDR3, as DNA: TGTGCCAGCAGCCAAAACGTACTCCAGGCTAACGAGCAGTACTTC.

V gene TRBV11-2 combines with J gene TRBJ2-7; a possible D gene is TRBD2 (6 bases). This CDR3 has 11 residues. CDR1 and CDR2 (germline): SGHAT, FQNNGV. Trimming removed 5 bases at V and 4 bases at J, with 6 bases between. The CDR3 reads CASSRGYEQYF. The CDR3 nucleotides read TGTGCCAGCAGCCGGGGGTACGAGCAGTACTTC.

This chain uses TRBV3-1 (or the pseudogene TRBV3-2) with TRBJ1-2; 12 nucleotides align to TRBD1. The CDR3 runs 17 residues. The V segment lost 1 base and the J segment 4 bases; nucleotides outside the gene matches: 7. Germline V gene lookup returns CDR1 LGHDT and CDR2 YNNKEL (reference sequence). CDR3 in amino acids: CASSQGTGTGGVYGYTF. In nucleotides, the CDR3 is TGTGCCAGCAGCCAAGGAACCGGGACAGGGGGCGTCTATGGCTACACCTTC.

CDR3 in DNA: TGCGCCAGCAGCTTGGCCGAGGGGGCTCGGGTGAACACTGAAGCTTTCTTT. This encodes CASSLAEGARVNTEAFF. The chain joins TRBV5-1 to TRBJ1-1; 7 bases agree with TRBD1. CDR3 length: 17 amino acids. V gave up 0 bases and J gave up 0 bases; unmatched junction bases: 8. Germline V lookup: CDR1 SGHRS, CDR2 YFSETQ.

This rearrangement joins TRBV3-1 (or the pseudogene TRBV3-2) to TRBJ1-1; TRBD1 matches at 7 bases. The CDR3 length is 14 residues. The germline V gene has CDR1 LGHDT and CDR2 YNNKEL (reference sequence). Losses at the gene ends were 4 bases for V and 7 bases for J; bases not matched to a gene: 9. This CDR3 is CASSLGGGLGEAFF. The CDR3 nucleotides read TGTGCCAGCAGCCTCGGAGGGGGCTTGGGTGAAGCTTTCTTT.

This clone was seen more than once but under ten times. The DNA for the CDR3 is TGTGCCAGCAGTTCGGTGGGATACGAGCAGTACTTC. Encoded protein: CASSSVGYEQYF. The chain combines TRBV28 with TRBJ2-7; D is unresolved. Germline-derived CDR1 and CDR2 are MDHEN and SYDVKM. V was trimmed by 4 bases and J by 4 bases, leaving 8 bases between them. This CDR3 comprises 12 residues.